The 30 T cell receptor beta chains given below trace back to one sample, sequenced in a study of T-cell memory formation after mild COVID-19. TCRdb reprocessed the 5' RACE reads with MiXCR, giving one entry per CDR3 protein. The sample contains almost 350,000 distinct CDR3 sequences, 20% of which appear only once. The sample comprised PBMCs or a T cell subset sorted from them (not recorded which). Receptors originate from a man younger than 30 who had mild COVID-19 (a few samples of this study predate the infection). Cell type and time point are not known.

The gene calls are TRBV5-1 and TRBJ1-2; D remains ambiguous. The CDR3 length is 14 residues. V was shortened by 2 bases and J by 8 bases, with 16 bases between the two germline ends. Per germline, CDR1 SGHRS and CDR2 YFSETQ. The CDR3 region is CASSLTPGARGYTF. The DNA of the CDR3 is TGCGCCAGCAGCTTAACACCGGGAGCAAGAGGCTACACCTTC. Full variable domain (rest looked up from reference TRBV5-1 and TRBJ1-2): KAGVTQTPRYLIKTRGQQVTLSCSPISGHRSVSWYQQTPGQGLQFLFEYFSETQRNKGNFPGRFSGRQFSNSRSEMNVSTLELGDSALYLCASSLTPGARGYTFGSGTRLTVV.

This clonotype came up many times. The V call is TRBV5-1, the J call TRBJ1-3; D remains unclear. This CDR3 is 14 amino acids long. The germline gives CDR1 SGHRS, CDR2 YFSETQ. V shed 4 bases and J shed 0 bases, with 8 bases lying between them. CDR3 bases: TGCGCCAGCAGCCAAGAGTTCTCTGGAAACACCATATATTTT. Translation: CASSQEFSGNTIYF.

This chain uses TRBV12-3 or TRBV12-4 with TRBJ1-5; weak D call: TRBD1 (5 bases). CDR3 length equals 13 residues. The ends were cut back, 10 bases at V and 1 base at J, with 11 bases in the middle. This chain's CDR3 is CATHPGSNQPQHF. The CDR3 DNA is TGTGCCACCCACCCAGGGAGCAATCAGCCCCAGCATTTT.

The rearrangement joins TRBV5-1 to TRBJ1-1; D ambiguous. The CDR3 is 16 amino acids. The ends were cut back, 0 bases at V and 1 base at J, with 13 bases in the middle. CDR1 is SGHRS and CDR2 is YFSETQ in the germline V gene. The CDR3 protein is CASSLGLGSSNTEAFF. The DNA for the CDR3 is TGCGCCAGCAGCTTGGGATTGGGCTCATCGAACACTGAAGCTTTCTTT.

A few counts support this clonotype. The chain links TRBV3-1 to TRBJ1-1; D uncertain. The CDR3 covers 14 residues. Germline values: CDR1 LGHDT, CDR2 YNNKEL (reference sequence). V lost 0 bases, J lost 5 bases, and 10 bases lay in between. The CDR3 DNA reads as TGTGCCAGCAGCCAAGAATCGAGGCAAACTGAAGCTTTCTTT. This encodes CASSQESRQTEAFF. The full variable domain, in which reference TRBV3-1 and TRBJ1-1 provide the parts outside the CDR3, is DTAVSQTPKYLVTQMGNDKSIKCEQNLGHDTMYWYKQDSKKFLKIMFSYNNKELIINETVPNRFSPKSPDKAHLNLHINSLELGDSAVYFCASSQESRQTEAFFGQGTRLTVV.

J is TRBJ2-3 and V is TRBV20-1, with D possibly being TRBD1 (5 bases). Germline CDR1 and CDR2: DFQATT and SNEGSKA (reference sequence). V lost 3 bases to trimming and J lost 9 bases, with 10 bases between them. The CDR3 consists of 11 residues. CDR3 sequence: CSARGLLTQYF. Written as DNA, the CDR3 is TGCAGTGCTAGGGGGCTACTCACGCAGTATTTT.

In this sample, this clonotype turned up a few times. The chain is built from TRBV20-1 and TRBJ2-7, with TRBD1 as a possible D gene (6 bases). V lost 5 bases and J 9 bases, leaving 26 bases between the germline ends. Germline V CDR1 and CDR2: DFQATT, SNEGSKA (reference sequence). The CDR3 runs to 15 residues. The CDR3 loop reads CSAPMFATGPGVQYV. The CDR3 DNA sequence: TGCAGTGCTCCTATGTTTGCCACAGGGCCTGGGGTGCAGTACGTC.

This chain uses TRBV25-1 with TRBJ2-3; D is uncertain. Trimming pared 8 bases from V and 4 bases from J, leaving 10 bases between. From germline, CDR1 is MGHDK and CDR2 SYGVNS. CDR3 size: 12 residues. The CDR3: CASLHGADTQYF. The CDR3, as DNA: TGTGCCAGCCTCCATGGAGCAGATACGCAGTATTTT.

This clonotype has a handful of counts. V is TRBV2 and J is TRBJ2-3; D gene unclear. This CDR3 spans 14 amino acids. V was pared by 6 bases and J by 2 bases, with 12 bases between. Germline values: CDR1 SNHLY, CDR2 FYNNEI. CDR3 sequence: CASSPPTYTDTQYF. The CDR3 nucleotides read TGTGCCAGCAGCCCCCCCACCTACACAGATACGCAGTATTTT.

This sequence joins TRBV7-2 and TRBJ1-1, with unresolved D. The length of the CDR3 is 16 residues. Germline CDR1 is SGHTA and CDR2 is FQGNSA. Trimming removed 4 bases at V and 1 base at J, with 16 bases between. For the CDR3, the DNA is TGTGCCAGCAGCTCCCTTTTTAGTGTGGCGAACACTGAAGCTTTCTTT. This sequence encodes CASSSLFSVANTEAFF.

This clonotype was picked up a small number of times. This rearrangement joins TRBV29-1 to TRBJ2-7; D may correspond to TRBD1 or TRBD2 (6 bases each). The germline V gene encodes CDR1 SQVTM and CDR2 ANQGSEA. The CDR3 has 14 residues. V lost 6 bases to trimming and J lost 3 bases, with 18 bases between them. The DNA of the CDR3 is TGCAGCGTAACCGTCCCGGGGGACATCTACGAGCAGTACGTC. The encoded protein is CSVTVPGDIYEQYV.

The chain recombines TRBV7-9 with TRBJ2-7, with TRBD2 identical over 9 bases. From germline, CDR1 is SEHNR and CDR2 FQNEAQ (reference sequence). This CDR3 has 15 amino acids. After removal of 3 bases from V and 5 bases from J, the junction contained 8 bases not matched to a gene. This chain's CDR3 is CASSFLRGGVNEQYF. The CDR3 DNA reads TGTGCCAGCAGCTTCCTGCGCGGGGGGGTCAACGAGCAGTACTTC.

The genes are TRBV6-5 and TRBJ2-2, with 10 bases aligning to TRBD2. The CDR3 extends over 17 amino acids. The V gene's germline CDR1 is MNHEY and CDR2 SVGAGI. The trim removed 7 bases at V and 5 bases at J, leaving 13 bases unmatched. CDR3 sequence (DNA): TGTGCCAGCACCCCCCGCGCTAGCGGGGGCAGGACCGGGGAGCTGTTTTTT. Protein product: CASTPRASGGRTGELFF.

The V and J genes are TRBV7-3 and TRBJ2-1, with a tentative D call TRBD2 (6 bases). The CDR3 is made up of 15 amino acids. The V and J ends lost 1 base and 5 bases respectively, with 12 bases between them. CDR1 SGHTA and CDR2 FQGTGA come from the germline V gene. For the CDR3, the DNA is TGTGCCAGCAGCTTAATGGGCGGGGCGGACAATGAGCAGTTCTTC. Protein: CASSLMGGADNEQFF.

This chain uses TRBV4-1 with TRBJ2-5, with a tentative D call TRBD1 (6 bases). There are 13 residues in the CDR3. Trimming took 8 bases from V and 0 from J, leaving 10 bases between them. CDR1 is MGHRA, CDR2 YSYEKL, per germline. The DNA for the CDR3 is TGCGCCAGCGGGAACAGGGACCAAGAGACCCAGTACTTC. It codes for CASGNRDQETQYF.

This clonotype was found a few times. The V and J genes are TRBV6-2 or TRBV6-3 and TRBJ2-1, with TRBD1 matching 9 bases. CDR3 length: 17 amino acids. V lost 5 bases and J lost 3; bases outside the gene matches: 11. The germline gives CDR1 MNHEY, CDR2 SVGEGT. The DNA for the CDR3 is TGTGCCAGCAGTCCAATCCCGGGACAGGGATACTACAATGAGCAGTTCTTC. Protein sequence: CASSPIPGQGYYNEQFF.

This clonotype was found a few times. The rearrangement uses TRBV20-1 and TRBJ2-5; D possibly corresponds to TRBD1 (5 bases). V was pared by 3 bases and J by 4 bases, with 9 bases between. CDR1 DFQATT and CDR2 SNEGSKA come from the germline V gene (reference sequence). This CDR3 is 12 amino acids long. The CDR3 coding sequence is TGCAGTGCTAGTGAGCAGGGAGAGACCCAGTACTTC. This codes for CSASEQGETQYF.

The chain has TRBV6-6 and TRBJ2-2; TRBD2 matches 15 bases. V lost 0 bases to trimming and J lost 1 base; unmatched junction nucleotides: 0. This CDR3 spans 18 amino acids. The germline V gene encodes CDR1 MNHNY and CDR2 SVGAGI (reference sequence). This CDR3 is CASSYSGLAGGNTGELFF. DNA for the CDR3: TGTGCCAGCAGTTACTCGGGACTAGCGGGGGGGAACACCGGGGAGCTGTTTTTT.

In its sample, this clonotype was seen many times. The chain joins TRBV12-3 or TRBV12-4 to TRBJ1-1; unclear D gene. The CDR3 sequence is 14 residues long. V lost 3 bases, J lost 7 bases, and 15 bases lay in between. The CDR3 loop reads CASSFQAATNEAFF. The DNA for the CDR3 is TGTGCCAGCAGTTTTCAGGCAGCTACCAATGAAGCTTTCTTT.

A few counts support this clonotype. V gene TRBV18 combines with J gene TRBJ2-7; 9 nucleotides agree with TRBD1. V shed 3 bases, J shed 4 bases, and the junction held 4 bases outside the gene matches. CDR1 KGHSH and CDR2 LQKENI come from the germline V gene. This CDR3 has 14 residues. CDR3: CASSPRQGVYEQYV. CDR3 DNA: TGTGCCAGCTCACCCCGACAGGGGGTATACGAGCAGTACGTC.

This clonotype was observed a handful of times. This sequence joins TRBV5-1 and TRBJ2-1; TRBD2 matches 11 bases. The CDR3 has 16 residues. J lost 8 bases, V lost 0 bases, and 7 bases had no gene match. Germline loops: CDR1 SGHRS, CDR2 YFSETQ. The CDR3 nucleotides are TGCGCCAGCAGCTTGGTATGGCTAGCGGGGGGTGATGAGCAGTTCTTC. This gives the protein CASSLVWLAGGDEQFF.

In this sample, this clonotype turned up many times. The chain has TRBV5-1 and TRBJ2-3, with D tentatively TRBD1 or TRBD2 (5 bases each). CDR1 is SGHRS and CDR2 is YFSETQ in the germline V gene. The CDR3 consists of 13 residues. Trimming shortened V by 0 bases and J by 6 bases, and 8 bases separated the two germline ends. The CDR3 sequence: CASSLVGEDTQYF. The CDR3 DNA is TGCGCCAGCAGCTTGGTAGGGGAGGATACGCAGTATTTT. Together with reference TRBV5-1 and TRBJ2-3, the CDR3 gives the full variable domain: KAGVTQTPRYLIKTRGQQVTLSCSPISGHRSVSWYQQTPGQGLQFLFEYFSETQRNKGNFPGRFSGRQFSNSRSEMNVSTLELGDSALYLCASSLVGEDTQYFGPGTRLTVL.

This clonotype turned up a few times. The chain recombines TRBV11-2 with TRBJ2-3; D may be TRBD1 (5 bases). The germline gives CDR1 SGHAT, CDR2 FQNNGV. The CDR3 runs 14 residues. Trimming removed 1 base from V and 5 bases from J, with 10 bases in between. CDR3 in amino acids: CASSLGGFQDTQYF. The CDR3, as DNA: TGTGCCAGCAGCTTAGGGGGCTTCCAAGATACGCAGTATTTT.

The chain joins TRBV5-1 to TRBJ2-2; 8 nucleotides align to TRBD1. CDR3 length equals 14 residues. Germline V gives CDR1 SGHRS, CDR2 YFSETQ. Trimming at V came to 7 bases and at J to 2 bases, leaving 4 bases not matched to a gene. CDR3 nucleotides: TGCGCCAGCGACCCAGGGGGCAACACCGGGGAGCTGTTTTTT. Translated, it gives CASDPGGNTGELFF.

This clonotype was recorded many times. V is TRBV6-2 or TRBV6-3 and J is TRBJ2-1, with 8 nucleotides matching TRBD2. Germline CDR1 reads MNHEY; CDR2 reads SVGEGT. This CDR3 contains 14 residues. V lost 6 bases to trimming and J lost 9 bases; unmatched junction nucleotides: 10. Written as DNA, the CDR3 is TGTGCCAGCAGAAAAACGGGGGGGCCGGGTGAGCAGTTCTTC. Encoded protein: CASRKTGGPGEQFF.

This clonotype appeared many times. Germline is not matched at one junction end, which may reflect a read error. The genes are TRBV5-1 and TRBJ2-5; D is possibly TRBD1 (5 bases). Germline V gene sequence: CDR1 SGHRS, CDR2 YFSETQ. This CDR3 comprises 14 residues. Written as DNA, the CDR3 is TGTGCCAGCAGCTTAGGGGTTTACCAAGAGACCCAGTACTTC. Its translation is CASSLGVYQETQYF.

This clonotype was observed many times. The gene calls are TRBV15 and TRBJ2-3, with TRBD2 matching over 9 bases. The CDR3 has 14 residues. J lost 1 base, V lost 5 bases, and 1 base had no gene match. Germline-derived CDR1 and CDR2 are LNHNV and YYDKDF (reference sequence). CDR3 nucleotides: TGTGCCACCAGCTCTAGCGGGGGCACAGATACGCAGTATTTT. This codes for CATSSSGGTDTQYF.

The sample holds many counts of this clonotype. V usage is TRBV12-3 or TRBV12-4 and J usage is TRBJ1-1; the match to TRBD1 covers 8 bases. After removal of 5 bases from V and 2 bases from J, the junction contained 4 bases not matched to a gene. The CDR3 is 14 residues long. The CDR3 DNA is TGTGCCAGCAGTCAGGGGGCGCGAAACACTGAAGCTTTCTTT. Translated: CASSQGARNTEAFF.

The gene calls are TRBV12-3 or TRBV12-4 and TRBJ1-6; D uncertain. V lost 6 bases, J lost 3 bases, and 15 bases lay in between. The CDR3 totals 16 residues. This CDR3 reads CASSLTLGDYNSPLHF. The CDR3 nucleotides read TGTGCCAGCAGCCTCACCCTGGGCGACTATAATTCACCCCTCCACTTT.

This clonotype was seen only a few times. The DNA of the CDR3 is TGTGCCAGCAGCAAAGCGGGGGGTAATGGAGATACGCAGTATTTT. Its translation is CASSKAGGNGDTQYF. The chain links TRBV7-6 to TRBJ2-3, with 9 bases that match TRBD2. V shed 5 bases, J shed 5 bases, and the junction held 8 bases outside the gene matches. This CDR3 is 15 amino acids long. Germline-derived CDR1 and CDR2 are SGHVS and FNYEAQ.